This T cell receptor (beta chain) was captured by sequencing in a study of blood T cell repertoires in COVID-19. Looking at the study overall: The United States, Italy and Spain supplied acute and convalescent COVID-19 samples. Sources were T cells, B-cell-depleted T cells, or PBMCs; the material itself was cDNA or gDNA.

As originally analysed: Quantification of nucleated cells was approximated via reference gene primer amplification. Measured with immunoSEQ multiplex PCR; TCRdb has only the in-frame clones, and not every one. The V and J calls and clone size were taken over from that table, and D and trimming were inferred from the DNA. In the table there are fewer than 200,000 clones, 83% of which are singletons. Per the germline V gene, CDR1 is MNHEY and CDR2 is SVGEGT. V shed 5 bases and J 2 bases; nucleotides not matched to a gene: 4. CDR3 length equals 15 residues. The TCR sequence derives from a woman of 80 years or more with acute or convalescent COVID-19. The V call is TRBV6-2 or TRBV6-3, the J call TRBJ2-1; TRBD2 agrees at 9 bases. The sequencing sample was made of peripheral blood. DNA for the CDR3: TGTGCCAGCAGTCGTAGCGGGGGCACCTACAATGAGCAGTTCTTC. It translates to CASSRSGGTYNEQFF.